The source of this T cell receptor beta chain is a study of T cell responses to AZD1222 COVID-19 vaccine. Findings and caveats of the study: Among the donors, most were white British and more were female, and clonal diversity was possibly underestimated. The peak T cell response came first, and repertoires were sampled only after it. Per reports, nearly half of all spike-specific TCRs target regions that are unmutated in variants.

Libraries were prepared by immunoSEQ multiplex PCR; TCRdb keeps only in-frame clonotypes and omits some of them. The profile shows fewer than 200,000 clones, roughly 92% of them singletons. With respect to this clone: Its matching antigen is unknown.

This CDR3 spans 13 amino acids. Trimming shortened V by 5 bases and J by 8 bases, and 15 bases separated the two germline ends. The germline V gene has CDR1 MNHEY and CDR2 SMNVEV (reference sequence). The TCR comes from an adult in good health. Material: peripheral blood, obtained on day 0 of AZD1222 vaccination. The chain employs TRBV27 and TRBJ1-2; D unresolved. The CDR3 DNA reads TGTGCCAGCAGTCCCATCACAGAAAACGGCTACACCTTC. It yields the protein CASSPITENGYTF.